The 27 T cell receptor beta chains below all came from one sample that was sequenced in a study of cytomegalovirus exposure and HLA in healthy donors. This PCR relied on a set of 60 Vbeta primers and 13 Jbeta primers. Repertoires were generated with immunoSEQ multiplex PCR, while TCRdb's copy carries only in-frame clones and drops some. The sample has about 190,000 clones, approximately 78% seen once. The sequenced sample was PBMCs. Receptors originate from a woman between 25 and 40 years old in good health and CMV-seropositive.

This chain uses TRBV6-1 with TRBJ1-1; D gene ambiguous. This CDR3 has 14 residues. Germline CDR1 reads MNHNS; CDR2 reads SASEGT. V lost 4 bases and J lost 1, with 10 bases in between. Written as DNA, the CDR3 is TGTGCCAGCAGTGCAACCGCAGGGAACACTGAAGCTTTCTTT. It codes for CASSATAGNTEAFF.

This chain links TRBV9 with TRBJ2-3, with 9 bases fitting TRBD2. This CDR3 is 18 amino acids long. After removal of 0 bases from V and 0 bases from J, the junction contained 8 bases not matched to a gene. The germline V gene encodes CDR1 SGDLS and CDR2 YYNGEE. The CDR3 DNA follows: TGTGCCAGCAGCGTAGCGGCGGCTAGCGGGACGAGCACAGATACGCAGTATTTT. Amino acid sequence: CASSVAAASGTSTDTQYF.

Written as DNA, the CDR3 is TGTGCCAGCAGTGACGACAGGGGGCAAGAGACCCAGTACTTC. It translates to CASSDDRGQETQYF. The chain uses TRBV2 and TRBJ2-5; 9 bases match TRBD1. Looked up from germline, CDR1 is SNHLY and CDR2 is FYNNEI. Trimming at V came to 3 bases and at J to 2 bases, leaving 1 base not matched to a gene. The CDR3 has 14 residues.

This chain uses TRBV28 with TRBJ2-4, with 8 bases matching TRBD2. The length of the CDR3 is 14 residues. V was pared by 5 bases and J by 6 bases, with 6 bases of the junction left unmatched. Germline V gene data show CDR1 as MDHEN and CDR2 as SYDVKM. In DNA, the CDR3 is TGTGCCAGCAGTACTAAAGCGGGAGCAAACATTCAGTACTTC. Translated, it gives CASSTKAGANIQYF.

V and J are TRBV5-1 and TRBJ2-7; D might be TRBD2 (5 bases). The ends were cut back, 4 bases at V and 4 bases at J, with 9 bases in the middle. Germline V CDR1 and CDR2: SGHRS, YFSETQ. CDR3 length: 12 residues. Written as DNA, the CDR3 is TGCGCCAGCAGCGGAGGCATTTACGAGCAGTACTTC. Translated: CASSGGIYEQYF.

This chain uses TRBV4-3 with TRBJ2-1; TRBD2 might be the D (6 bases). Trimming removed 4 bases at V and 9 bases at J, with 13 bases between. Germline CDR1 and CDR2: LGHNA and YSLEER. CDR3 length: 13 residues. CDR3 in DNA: TGCGCCAGCAGCCTTACCACCGGGGGTGAGCAGTTCTTC. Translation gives CASSLTTGGEQFF.

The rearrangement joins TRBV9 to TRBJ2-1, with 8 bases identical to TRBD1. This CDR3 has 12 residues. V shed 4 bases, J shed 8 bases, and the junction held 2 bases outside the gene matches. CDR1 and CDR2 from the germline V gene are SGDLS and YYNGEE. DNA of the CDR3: TGTGCCAGCAGCCAGACAGGGGATGAGCAGTTCTTC. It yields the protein CASSQTGDEQFF.

CDR3 sequence reads: CASSFFDEQYF. The CDR3 nucleotides read TGTGCCAGCAGCTTTTTCGACGAGCAGTACTTC. The V call is TRBV5-6, the J call TRBJ2-7, with D unresolved. This CDR3 has 11 residues. Looked up from germline, CDR1 is SGHDT and CDR2 is YYEEEE. The V gene lost 2 bases and the J gene lost 5 bases, with 5 bases spanning the gap.

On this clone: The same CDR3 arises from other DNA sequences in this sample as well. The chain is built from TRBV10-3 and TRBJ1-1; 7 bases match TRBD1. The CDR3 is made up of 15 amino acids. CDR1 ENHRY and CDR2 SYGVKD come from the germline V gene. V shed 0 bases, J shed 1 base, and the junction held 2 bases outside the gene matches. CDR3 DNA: TGTGCCATCAGTGAGTCCAGGGGGACGAACACTGAAGCTTTCTTT. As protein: CAISESRGTNTEAFF.

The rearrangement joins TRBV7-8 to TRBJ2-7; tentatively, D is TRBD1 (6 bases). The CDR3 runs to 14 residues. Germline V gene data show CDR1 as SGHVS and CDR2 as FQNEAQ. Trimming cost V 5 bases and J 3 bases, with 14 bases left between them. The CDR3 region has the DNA TGTGCCAGCAGCCCCCTGGGGGCTAGCTACGAGCAGTACTTC. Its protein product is CASSPLGASYEQYF.

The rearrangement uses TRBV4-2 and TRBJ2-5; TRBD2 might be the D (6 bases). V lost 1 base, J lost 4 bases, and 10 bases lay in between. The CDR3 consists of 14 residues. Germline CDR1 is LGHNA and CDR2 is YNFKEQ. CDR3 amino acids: CASSQASGVETQYF. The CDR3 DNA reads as TGTGCCAGCAGCCAAGCTTCGGGAGTAGAGACCCAGTACTTC.

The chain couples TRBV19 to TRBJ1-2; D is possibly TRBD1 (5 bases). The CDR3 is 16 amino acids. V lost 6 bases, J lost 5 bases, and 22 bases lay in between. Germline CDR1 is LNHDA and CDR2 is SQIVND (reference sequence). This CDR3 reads CASRERGAPLGYGYTF. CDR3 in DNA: TGTGCCAGTAGAGAACGTGGGGCCCCGCTAGGGTATGGCTACACCTTC.

The CDR3 here is CASSLPGGNEAFF. DNA for the CDR3: TGTGCCAGCAGCCTACCGGGAGGGAATGAAGCTTTCTTT. The chain links TRBV7-6 to TRBJ1-1; D gene ambiguous. Trimming took 5 bases from V and 7 from J, leaving 14 bases between them. The CDR3 covers 13 residues. CDR1 and CDR2 (germline): SGHVS, FNYEAQ.

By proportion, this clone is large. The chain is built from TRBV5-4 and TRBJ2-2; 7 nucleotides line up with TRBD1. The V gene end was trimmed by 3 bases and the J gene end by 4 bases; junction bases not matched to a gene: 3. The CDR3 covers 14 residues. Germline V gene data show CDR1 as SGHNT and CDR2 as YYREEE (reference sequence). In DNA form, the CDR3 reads TGTGCCAGCAGCTCACAGGGGCGCACCGGGGAGCTGTTTTTT. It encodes CASSSQGRTGELFF.

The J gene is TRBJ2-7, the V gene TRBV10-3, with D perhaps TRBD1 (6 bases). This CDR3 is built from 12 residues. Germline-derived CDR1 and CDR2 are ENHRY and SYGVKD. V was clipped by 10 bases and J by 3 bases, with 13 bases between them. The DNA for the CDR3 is TGTGCCACCGATCAGGGGAACTACGAGCAGTACTTC. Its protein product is CATDQGNYEQYF.

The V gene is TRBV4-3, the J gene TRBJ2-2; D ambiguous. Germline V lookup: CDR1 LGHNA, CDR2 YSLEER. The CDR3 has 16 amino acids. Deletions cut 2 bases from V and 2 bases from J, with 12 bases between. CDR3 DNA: TGCGCCAGCAGCCAATCTCCAGGTGCTAACACCGGGGAGCTGTTTTTT. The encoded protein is CASSQSPGANTGELFF.

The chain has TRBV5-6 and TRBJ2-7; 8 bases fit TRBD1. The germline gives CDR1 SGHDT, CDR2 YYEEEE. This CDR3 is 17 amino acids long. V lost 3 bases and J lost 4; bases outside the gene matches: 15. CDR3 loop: CASSYRTGFGLVYEQYF. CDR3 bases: TGTGCCAGCAGCTATAGGACAGGGTTTGGGCTGGTATACGAGCAGTACTTC.

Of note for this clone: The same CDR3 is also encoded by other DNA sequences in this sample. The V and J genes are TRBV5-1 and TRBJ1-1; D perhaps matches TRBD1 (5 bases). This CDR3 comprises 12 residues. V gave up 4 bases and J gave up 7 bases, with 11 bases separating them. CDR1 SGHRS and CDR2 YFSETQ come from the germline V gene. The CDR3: CASSLGQGEAFF. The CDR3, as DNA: TGCGCCAGCAGCCTGGGGCAGGGTGAAGCTTTCTTT.

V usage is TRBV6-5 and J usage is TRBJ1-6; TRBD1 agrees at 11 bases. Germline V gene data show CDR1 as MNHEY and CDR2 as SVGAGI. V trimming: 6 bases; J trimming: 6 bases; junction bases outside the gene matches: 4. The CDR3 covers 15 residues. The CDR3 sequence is CASRTGTGGNSPLHF. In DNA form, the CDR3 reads TGTGCCAGCAGGACCGGGACAGGGGGTAATTCACCCCTCCACTTT.

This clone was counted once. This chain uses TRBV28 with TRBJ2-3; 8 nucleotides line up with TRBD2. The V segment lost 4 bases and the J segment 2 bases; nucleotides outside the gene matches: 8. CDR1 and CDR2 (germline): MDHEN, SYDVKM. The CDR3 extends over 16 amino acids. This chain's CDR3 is CASSSPTAGDTDTQYF. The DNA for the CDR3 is TGTGCCAGCAGTTCTCCTACAGCGGGGGACACAGATACGCAGTATTTT.

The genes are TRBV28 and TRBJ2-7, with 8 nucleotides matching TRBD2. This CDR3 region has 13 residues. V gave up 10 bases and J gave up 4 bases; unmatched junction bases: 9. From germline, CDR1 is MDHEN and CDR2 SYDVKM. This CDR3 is CATHSGRRYEQYF. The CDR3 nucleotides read TGTGCCACGCACAGCGGGAGAAGGTACGAGCAGTACTTC.

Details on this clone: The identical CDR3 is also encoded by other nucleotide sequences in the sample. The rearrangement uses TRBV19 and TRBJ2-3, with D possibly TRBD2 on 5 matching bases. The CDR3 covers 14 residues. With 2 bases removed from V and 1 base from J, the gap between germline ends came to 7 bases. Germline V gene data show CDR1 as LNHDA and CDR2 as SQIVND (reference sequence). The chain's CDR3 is CASSIRGGTDTQYF. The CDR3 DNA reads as TGTGCCAGTAGTATACGGGGTGGCACAGATACGCAGTATTTT.

The CDR3 protein is CASSQGGASQETQYF. Written as DNA, the CDR3 is TGTGCCAGCAGCCAAGGGGGAGCATCCCAAGAGACCCAGTACTTC. The chain employs TRBV14 and TRBJ2-5, with TRBD2 as a possible D gene (5 bases). Germline V gene lookup returns CDR1 SGHDN and CDR2 FVKESK. Trimming stripped 1 base from V and 1 base from J, with 10 bases between. The CDR3 covers 15 residues.

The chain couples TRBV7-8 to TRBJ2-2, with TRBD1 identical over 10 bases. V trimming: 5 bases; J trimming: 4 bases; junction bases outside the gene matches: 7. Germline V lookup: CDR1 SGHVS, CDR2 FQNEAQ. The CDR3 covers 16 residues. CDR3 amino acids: CASSRQGARVTGELFF. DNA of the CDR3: TGTGCCAGCAGCAGACAGGGGGCGCGGGTCACCGGGGAGCTGTTTTTT.

CDR3 DNA: TGCGCCAGCAGCGTTACAGGGACTGGAAACACCATATATTTT. Its protein is CASSVTGTGNTIYF. The V gene is TRBV5-1, the J gene TRBJ1-3; the D gene is possibly TRBD1 (6 bases). The germline gives CDR1 SGHRS, CDR2 YFSETQ. This CDR3 contains 14 residues. Trimming shortened V by 4 bases and J by 2 bases, and 10 bases separated the two germline ends.

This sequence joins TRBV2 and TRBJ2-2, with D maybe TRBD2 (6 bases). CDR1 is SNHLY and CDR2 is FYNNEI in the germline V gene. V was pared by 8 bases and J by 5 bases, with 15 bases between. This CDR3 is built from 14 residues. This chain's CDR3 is CASGSGGVTGELFF. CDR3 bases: TGTGCCAGCGGTAGTGGAGGGGTAACCGGGGAGCTGTTTTTT.

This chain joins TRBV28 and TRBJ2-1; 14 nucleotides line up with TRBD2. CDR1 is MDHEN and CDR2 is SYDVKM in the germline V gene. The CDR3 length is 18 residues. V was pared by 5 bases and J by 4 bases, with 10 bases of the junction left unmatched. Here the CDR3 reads CASSPPGLAGGVYNEQFF. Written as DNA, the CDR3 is TGTGCCAGCAGTCCGCCCGGACTAGCGGGAGGAGTATACAATGAGCAGTTCTTC.